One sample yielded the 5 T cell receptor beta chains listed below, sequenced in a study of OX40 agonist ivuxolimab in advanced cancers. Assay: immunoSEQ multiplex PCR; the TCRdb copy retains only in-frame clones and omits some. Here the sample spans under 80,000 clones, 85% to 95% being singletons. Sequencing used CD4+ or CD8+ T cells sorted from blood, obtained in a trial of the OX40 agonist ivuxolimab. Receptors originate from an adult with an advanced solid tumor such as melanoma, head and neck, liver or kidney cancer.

CDR3 DNA: TGTGCCGCAGGCAGAGGGTCAGTCACTGAAGCTTTCTTT. It codes for CAAGRGSVTEAFF. This sequence joins TRBV28 and TRBJ1-1; D uncertain. CDR3 length equals 13 residues. V lost 11 bases to trimming and J lost 4 bases, with 17 bases between them. The germline V gene has CDR1 MDHEN and CDR2 SYDVKM. The variable domain in full, completed from reference TRBV28 and TRBJ1-1, reads DVKVTQSSRYLVKRTGEKVFLECVQDMDHENMFWYRQDPGLGLRLIYFSYDVKMKEKGDIPEGYSVSREKKERFSLILESASTNQTSMYLCAAGRGSVTEAFFGQGTRLTVV.

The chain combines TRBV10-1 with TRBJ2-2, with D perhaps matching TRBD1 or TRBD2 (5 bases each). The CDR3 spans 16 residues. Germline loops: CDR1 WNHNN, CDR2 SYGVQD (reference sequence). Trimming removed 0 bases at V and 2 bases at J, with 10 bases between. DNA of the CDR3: TGCGCCAGCAGTGAGTCCGGGGCGGGTAACACCGGGGAGCTGTTTTTT. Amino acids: CASSESGAGNTGELFF.

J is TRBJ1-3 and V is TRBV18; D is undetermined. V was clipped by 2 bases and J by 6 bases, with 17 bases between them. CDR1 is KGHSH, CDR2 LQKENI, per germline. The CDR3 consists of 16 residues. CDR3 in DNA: TGTGCCAGCTCACCATGGTCGCAGATCTACGCAAACACCATATATTTT. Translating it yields CASSPWSQIYANTIYF.

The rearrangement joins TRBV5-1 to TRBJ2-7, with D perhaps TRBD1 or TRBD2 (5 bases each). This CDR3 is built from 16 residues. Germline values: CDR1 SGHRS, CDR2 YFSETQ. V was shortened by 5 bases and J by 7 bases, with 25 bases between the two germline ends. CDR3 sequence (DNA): TGCGCCAGCAGTGGGTCAGCGGCCGGGGCCCGGCGAGAGCAGTACTTC. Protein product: CASSGSAAGARREQYF.

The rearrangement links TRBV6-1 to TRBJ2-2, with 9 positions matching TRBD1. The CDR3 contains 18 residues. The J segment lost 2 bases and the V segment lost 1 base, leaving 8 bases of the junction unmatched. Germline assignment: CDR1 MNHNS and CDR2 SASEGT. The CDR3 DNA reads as TGTGCCAGCAGTGAAGGGAGCCCGGGACAGGGTAACACCGGGGAGCTGTTTTTT. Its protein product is CASSEGSPGQGNTGELFF.